This T cell receptor (beta chain) appears in the sequencing data of a study of T-cell memory formation after mild COVID-19. Study-level background: TCR clusters were largely donor specific. Overall study findings and caveats: Clones that contracted from day 15 to 85 were balanced CD4/CD8, while later expanders leaned CD4+. Second-wave clones reaching peak frequency on day 37 lacked confirmed SARS-CoV-2 specificity.

After 5'RACE with constant-segment primers, TCR alpha and TCR beta cDNA libraries carrying sample barcodes and UMIs were obtained. Via MiXCR, TCRdb re-called the 5' RACE reads, giving one row per CDR3 protein. The table shows under 300,000 distinct CDR3 sequences, with 15% to 20% occurring only once. CDR1 is DFQATT and CDR2 is SNEGSKA in the germline V gene (reference sequence). The CDR3 runs to 15 residues. V was shortened by 3 bases and J by 2 bases, with 14 bases between the two germline ends. A few counts support this clonotype. Antigen: not known. The source of this sequence is a man in his late teens or twenties who had mild COVID-19 (a few samples of this study predate the infection). Cell type and time point are not known. This chain connects TRBV20-1 to TRBJ2-1; either TRBD1 or TRBD2 may supply D (5 bases each). Specimen: PBMCs or a T cell subset sorted from them (not recorded which). CDR3 region: CSASSPGRTYNEQFF. CDR3 nucleotides: TGCAGTGCTAGCTCGCCGGGGCGCACCTACAATGAGCAGTTCTTC.